This TCR beta chain originates from a study of beta chain features in type 1 diabetes. Study as a whole: All of the samples together had more than 95 million sorted cells examined.

Every isolated RNA sample was fully reverse transcribed, so sequencing captured expressed TCRB transcripts. Profiled with immunoSEQ multiplex PCR; TCRdb holds only in-frame clones, not every one. This table has 500,000 to 650,000 clones, around 11% appearing once. Whole-study findings and limits: In comparison with healthy donors, patients had naive, central memory and Treg TCRB repertoires that appeared more similar. The study found moderately but significantly shorter TCRB CDR3s in all four CD4+ subsets of Type 1 diabetes patients. cDNA-based reads could over-represent cells with high TCR expression.

On average, the one heparinised blood draw given by each donor was approximately 120 mL. Trimming left V 2 bases short and J 7 bases short, with 15 bases between. The CDR3 sequence is 13 residues long. Germline CDR1 is GTSNPN and CDR2 is SVGIG (reference sequence). Details on this clone: The antigen is unknown.

The TCR originated in a man aged 25 to 40 with type 1 diabetes. The rearrangement joins TRBV30 to TRBJ2-7, with a tentative D call TRBD1 (6 bases). The sequenced sample consisted of naive CD4+ T cells from blood. The CDR3 spells CAWSTGSFREQYF. CDR3 DNA: TGTGCCTGGAGTACAGGGTCCTTCCGGGAGCAGTACTTC.